This TCR beta chain was sequenced in a study of blood T cell repertoires in COVID-19. V was shortened by 7 bases and J by 6 bases, with 19 bases between the two germline ends. This CDR3 is 15 amino acids long. CDR1 is LNHDA and CDR2 is SQIVND in the germline V gene (reference sequence). Patients of the Seattle cohort, enrolled during active infection, were followed longitudinally. Authors' analysis steps: Amplifying reference gene primers gave estimates of nucleated cell counts. Measured with immunoSEQ multiplex PCR; TCRdb has only the in-frame clones, and not every one. The V and J calls and the clone size are those of that table, but D and trimming were determined from the DNA. The table records some 59,000 clones, about 80% of them present only once.

V and J are TRBV19 and TRBJ1-5; D remains ambiguous. The sequencing sample was made of peripheral blood. This clonotype was obtained from a man in his thirties or forties with COVID-19, enrolled during active disease. CDR3 nucleotide sequence: TGTGCCAGTAACCACGGCGAGAGGGTTAGTCAGCCCCAGCATTTT. It codes for CASNHGERVSQPQHF.